The 13 T cell receptor beta chains in this list originate from one sample, sequenced in a study of post-analysis software for immune sequencing data. Study-wide points: Patients carried 5 or 6 TRBV segments more frequently than controls did, and TRBV5-6, TRBV5-1 and TRBV20-1 were among them.

cDNA libraries for TCR beta contained unique molecular identifiers. TCRdb itself ran the PCR reads through MiXCR, one entry per CDR3 protein. The sample comprises 650,000 to 900,000 distinct CDR3 sequences, under 60% of which are singletons, and roughly 4.5% rests with the top ten. The antigens of these receptors remain unknown. Sequencing used blood. All receptors derive from a girl aged 5 to 17 with multiple sclerosis.

On this clonotype: At one end the junction does not follow the germline gene, possibly because of a read error. The rearrangement uses TRBV7-6 and TRBJ1-4, with TRBD1 identical over 9 bases. This CDR3 contains 17 residues. Per germline, CDR1 SGHVS and CDR2 FNYEAQ. CDR3 nucleotide sequence: TGTGCCGGCAGCTCCCGACAGGGGGACCTACCTTATGAAAAACTGTTTTTT. Residues: CAGSSRQGDLPYEKLFF.

The chain has TRBV24-1 and TRBJ2-3; 9 positions agree with TRBD2. Germline CDR1 and CDR2: KGHDR and SFDVKD. The CDR3 spans 17 residues. Trimming cost V 3 bases and J 6 bases; bases outside gene matches: 12. The CDR3 is CATSDLNSGSLSDTQYF. The CDR3 region has the DNA TGTGCCACCAGTGATCTCAATAGCGGGAGTCTGTCGGATACGCAGTATTTT.

This chain links TRBV4-3 with TRBJ2-1; 7 bases agree with TRBD2. V was clipped by 1 base and J by 0 bases; unmatched bases: 3. The CDR3 totals 16 residues. CDR1 LGHNA and CDR2 YSLEER come from the germline V gene. This chain's CDR3 is CASSQGDYRSYNEQFF. CDR3 coding DNA: TGCGCCAGCAGCCAAGGGGACTACCGCTCCTACAATGAGCAGTTCTTC.

A few counts support this clonotype. This chain links TRBV6-6 with TRBJ2-7; maybe TRBD1 (6 bases). This CDR3 comprises 17 residues. The V and J ends lost 2 bases and 4 bases respectively, with 21 bases between them. Germline assignment: CDR1 MNHNY and CDR2 SVGAGI (reference sequence). This chain's CDR3 is CASSYPIDRFGPYEQYF. The CDR3 bases are TGTGCCAGCAGTTACCCTATCGACAGGTTTGGACCTTACGAGCAGTACTTC.

This clonotype has only a few counts. The chain couples TRBV4-1 to TRBJ2-2; D is tentatively TRBD1 or TRBD2 (5 bases each). Deletions cut 4 bases from V and 4 bases from J, with 7 bases between. Germline V lookup: CDR1 MGHRA, CDR2 YSYEKL. The CDR3 loop spans 13 amino acids. As DNA, the CDR3 is TGCGCCAGCAGCCGGGACGGCACCGGGGAGCTGTTTTTT. Translating it yields CASSRDGTGELFF.

The chain carries TRBV12-3 or TRBV12-4 and TRBJ1-1, with 7 bases lining up with TRBD1. The junction had 12 bases not matched to a gene; V was cut back by 10 bases and J by 4 bases. CDR3 length equals 14 residues. CDR3 amino acids: CATSSGQAITEAFF. CDR3 nucleotide sequence: TGTGCCACCTCGTCCGGACAGGCAATCACTGAAGCTTTCTTT.

This sequence joins TRBV27 and TRBJ1-6, with 10 bases matching TRBD1. Losses at the gene ends were 2 bases for V and 7 bases for J; bases not matched to a gene: 5. This CDR3 region has 16 residues. Germline V lookup: CDR1 MNHEY, CDR2 SMNVEV (reference sequence). The CDR3 protein is CASSLRRTGGNSPLHF. CDR3 nucleotides: TGTGCCAGCAGTTTAAGACGGACAGGGGGGAATTCACCCCTCCACTTT.

This clonotype was seen at least ten times. This sequence joins TRBV7-2 and TRBJ2-3; 7 bases are shared with TRBD2. This CDR3 spans 15 amino acids. Losses at the gene ends were 5 bases for V and 6 bases for J; bases not matched to a gene: 11. CDR1 and CDR2 (germline): SGHTA, FQGNSA. As DNA, the CDR3 is TGTGCCAGCAGCCCCGGACTAGTTGGGGGGGATACGCAGTATTTT. This gives the protein CASSPGLVGGDTQYF.

Only one count was recorded for this clonotype. The chain recombines TRBV5-1 with TRBJ2-5; 12 bases map to TRBD2. Matching the DNA end better, TRBJ2-7 makes the J call doubtful. CDR1 SGHRS and CDR2 YFSETQ come from the germline V gene. This CDR3 contains 17 residues. CDR3 residues: CASSSIGPTSGRGEQYF. The CDR3 DNA reads TGCGCCAGCAGCTCTATAGGCCCGACTAGCGGGAGAGGCGAGCAGTACTTC.

This clonotype has at least ten counts. J is TRBJ1-2 and V is TRBV10-3; tentatively, D is TRBD1 (5 bases). Germline values: CDR1 ENHRY, CDR2 SYGVKD. V dropped 5 bases and J dropped 8 bases, with 9 bases sitting between them. The CDR3 sequence is 11 residues long. This chain's CDR3 is CAISSGRGYTF. The CDR3 DNA follows: TGTGCCATCAGTTCGGGGCGCGGCTACACCTTC.

J is TRBJ2-5 and V is TRBV7-9; either TRBD1 or TRBD2 may supply D (5 bases each). This CDR3 has 15 residues. Germline V gene data show CDR1 as SEHNR and CDR2 as FQNEAQ (reference sequence). V was pared by 1 base and J by 1 base, with 10 bases between. DNA of the CDR3: TGTGCCAGCAGCTTAGTTTGGGGGACCCAAGAGACCCAGTACTTC. It specifies CASSLVWGTQETQYF.

This chain connects TRBV29-1 to TRBJ2-3; 7 nucleotides match TRBD2. In germline, CDR1 is SQVTM, CDR2 ANQGSEA. V was pared by 3 bases and J by 1 base, with 4 bases of the junction left unmatched. The CDR3 loop spans 14 amino acids. The CDR3 bases are TGCAGCGTTGACGTGGCGGGGGGCACAGATACGCAGTATTTT. It specifies CSVDVAGGTDTQYF.

V is TRBV7-9 and J is TRBJ2-1, with TRBD1 matching over 8 bases. V lost 4 bases and J lost 0; bases outside the gene matches: 5. Looked up from germline, CDR1 is SEHNR and CDR2 is FQNEAQ (reference sequence). CDR3 length: 16 residues. The CDR3 spells CASSYTGGSSYNEQFF. The CDR3 DNA follows: TGTGCCAGCAGCTATACAGGGGGGAGCTCCTACAATGAGCAGTTCTTC. The whole variable domain, filled in from reference TRBV7-9 and TRBJ2-1, reads DTGVSQNPRHKITKRGQNVTFRCDPISEHNRLYWYRQTLGQGPEFLTYFQNEAQLEKSRLLSDRFSAERPKGSFSTLEIQRTEQGDSAMYLCASSYTGGSSYNEQFFGPGTRLTVL.